These 9 T cell receptor beta chains were all obtained from the same sample, sequenced in a study of CD8 T cells in ankylosing spondylitis (dated by TCRdb to the late 2010s). Paper-wide results and their limitations: A TCR beta motif made up of roughly eight highly homologous amino acid variants appeared to be characteristic of blood from ankylosing spondylitis patients.

Libraries were constructed by 5' RACE. The run used an Illumina HiSeq 2500. TCRdb redid the processing of the public reads, applying fastp at Q25 and MiXCR, and retained in-frame beta chains. Every distinct CDR3 protein forms one entry, paired with its most common genes and DNA. This sample holds roughly 440,000 distinct CDR3 sequences; 15% to 20% were observed only once. The ten top clones hold approximately 0.93% of the sample. Antigens for these TCRs are unknown. Sequenced input: blood, either unsorted or a sorted T cell fraction (not recorded which). The receptors were sampled from a male donor with ankylosing spondylitis.

The chain joins TRBV20-1 to TRBJ2-1; the D gene is possibly TRBD1 (5 bases). This CDR3 spans 12 amino acids. Per germline, CDR1 DFQATT and CDR2 SNEGSKA (reference sequence). V gave up 3 bases and J gave up 7 bases, with 10 bases separating them. The CDR3 DNA sequence: TGCAGTGCTAGGACCAGGGTTAATGAGCAGTTCTTC. It is translated as CSARTRVNEQFF.

The chain employs TRBV11-2 and TRBJ1-1; a possible D gene is TRBD1 (5 bases). Per the germline V gene, CDR1 is SGHAT and CDR2 is FQNNGV. The V gene lost 2 bases and the J gene lost 4 bases, with 11 bases spanning the gap. The CDR3 totals 14 residues. DNA for the CDR3: TGTGCCAGCAGCTTACGAGGGGTCTTCACTGAAGCTTTCTTT. It translates to CASSLRGVFTEAFF.

This clonotype was seen only a few times. The chain couples TRBV29-1 to TRBJ2-7; 9 nucleotides match TRBD2. V gave up 6 bases and J gave up 3 bases; unmatched junction bases: 15. CDR3 length: 16 amino acids. Germline V CDR1 and CDR2: SQVTM, ANQGSEA. CDR3 region: CSVLAGTSKDFYEQYF. The CDR3 DNA is TGCAGCGTCTTAGCTGGGACTAGCAAAGATTTCTACGAGCAGTACTTC.

DNA of the CDR3: TGTGCCTGGAGTGTACCGAGGACTGAAGCTTTCTTT. This codes for CAWSVPRTEAFF. The rearrangement links TRBV30 to TRBJ1-1; D call uncertain. This CDR3 contains 12 residues. V gave up 0 bases and J gave up 5 bases, with 7 bases separating them. Germline assignment: CDR1 GTSNPN and CDR2 SVGIG (reference sequence).

This clonotype turned up a few times. The rearrangement uses TRBV12-3 or TRBV12-4 and TRBJ2-7, with D perhaps TRBD2 (5 bases). V dropped 5 bases and J dropped 0 bases, with 11 bases sitting between them. The length of the CDR3 is 14 residues. The DNA for the CDR3 is TGTGCCAGCAGTCGGACTGCCAGCTCCTACGAGCAGTACTTC. It encodes CASSRTASSYEQYF.

This clonotype showed up just a few times. DNA for the CDR3: TGCAGTGCTAGAATGGGGGACAGGGGCCGGCAGCCCCAGCATTTT. Translation gives CSARMGDRGRQPQHF. J is TRBJ1-5 and V is TRBV20-1, with 10 bases fitting TRBD1. The CDR3 has 15 amino acids. CDR1 is DFQATT and CDR2 is SNEGSKA in the germline V gene (reference sequence). V was pared by 2 bases and J by 7 bases, with 8 bases of the junction left unmatched.

This clonotype appeared a few times. CDR3 protein: CASSFSGGKNIQYF. DNA for the CDR3: TGTGCCAGCAGTTTCTCCGGGGGCAAAAACATTCAGTACTTC. V gene TRBV28 combines with J gene TRBJ2-4; the D gene is possibly TRBD2 (6 bases). The length of the CDR3 is 14 residues. V gave up 3 bases and J gave up 3 bases, with 9 bases separating them. Germline assignment: CDR1 MDHEN and CDR2 SYDVKM.

The chain is built from TRBV6-5 and TRBJ2-7, with 9 bases that match TRBD2. In germline, CDR1 is MNHEY, CDR2 SVGAGI. Trimming at V came to 4 bases and at J to 4 bases, leaving 5 bases not matched to a gene. The CDR3 sequence is 14 residues long. This chain's CDR3 is CASSSLAGAYEQYF. The CDR3 nucleotides are TGTGCCAGCAGTTCATTAGCGGGAGCGTACGAGCAGTACTTC.

V gene TRBV28 combines with J gene TRBJ2-2, with D unresolved. CDR1 and CDR2 from the germline V gene are MDHEN and SYDVKM. The CDR3 runs to 16 residues. V shed 2 bases and J shed 0 bases, with 10 bases lying between them. The CDR3 loop reads CASSLMTPTNTGELFF. The DNA for the CDR3 is TGTGCCAGCAGTTTAATGACACCTACGAACACCGGGGAGCTGTTTTTT. Together with reference TRBV28 and TRBJ2-2, the CDR3 gives the full variable domain: DVKVTQSSRYLVKRTGEKVFLECVQDMDHENMFWYRQDPGLGLRLIYFSYDVKMKEKGDIPEGYSVSREKKERFSLILESASTNQTSMYLCASSLMTPTNTGELFFGEGSRLTVL.